This T cell receptor (beta chain) was profiled in a study of T-cell memory formation after mild COVID-19. The CDR3 is made up of 13 amino acids. Germline V gene data show CDR1 as SEHNR and CDR2 as FQNEAQ (reference sequence). The germline V and J ends were trimmed by 4 bases and 3 bases, with 7 bases remaining between them. Employing constant-segment primers, 5'RACE generated TCR alpha and TCR beta cDNA libraries bearing sample barcodes and UMIs. Each CDR3 protein gets one entry after TCRdb re-called the 5' RACE reads with MiXCR. In the table there are 130,000 to 150,000 distinct CDR3 sequences, approximately 21% of which are singletons. Study outcomes and limitations: Clones shrinking between day 15 and 85 showed a balanced CD4/CD8 split, and those that grew later tilted toward CD4+. CD4+ contracting clones lay mainly in CM and EM, CD8+ ones in EMRA.

The table lists this clonotype with a few counts. Its antigen is not identified. This TCR was recovered from an adult woman who had mild COVID-19 (a few samples of this study predate the infection). Cell type and time point are not known. This rearrangement joins TRBV7-9 to TRBJ1-5, with no clear D. Sequencing input: PBMCs or a T cell subset sorted from them (not recorded which). For the CDR3, the DNA is TGTGCCAGCAGCTCCACGGACAATCAGCCCCAGCATTTT. Protein sequence: CASSSTDNQPQHF.